A selection of T cell receptor beta chains follows, all from one sample in a study of blood T cell repertoires in COVID-19. The repertoire was sequenced with immunoSEQ multiplex PCR; TCRdb's copy has only in-frame clones and lacks some. Of 350,000 to 450,000 clones in the sample, approximately 90% were seen once. Sequencing was carried out using PBMCs or T cells enriched from blood (not recorded which). All receptors derive from a woman aged 40 to 50 who had been exposed to COVID-19. Each CDR3 is given with its conserved first and last residue. Each record gives: D gene, J gene, clone size, V gene, CDR3 protein, CDR3 DNA. The D gene is left open where the match is weak. Clone size is shown for a subset of rows, as once, few, many or a class of expanded clone.

.,TRBJ2-1,.,TRBV9,CASSGLVGDEQFF,TGTGCCAGCAGCGGACTAGTCGGCGATGAGCAGTTCTTC
TRBD1,TRBJ1-1,.,TRBV18,CASSPHSRGDEAFF,TGTGCCAGCTCACCACATAGCAGGGGGGATGAAGCTTTCTTT
.,TRBJ2-1,once,TRBV7-3,CASSPSTVYNEQFF,TGTGCCAGCAGCCCGTCGACAGTCTACAATGAGCAGTTCTTC
.,TRBJ1-2,.,TRBV27,CATKDDKEGLKGGYTF,TGTGCCACAAAGGACGATAAGGAGGGGCTAAAGGGTGGCTACACCTTC
.,TRBJ1-5,.,TRBV27,CASSANRGNQPQHF,TGTGCCAGCAGTGCGAACAGGGGCAATCAGCCCCAGCATTTT
.,TRBJ1-1,.,TRBV2,CASRGRVGSTEAFF,TGTGCCAGCAGGGGGAGGGTGGGCAGCACTGAAGCTTTCTTT
.,TRBJ2-2,.,TRBV24-1,CATSDLGSTTNTGELFF,TGTGCCACCAGTGATTTAGGTAGCACCACGAACACCGGGGAGCTGTTTTTT
.,TRBJ1-1,.,TRBV18,CASSSGFNTEAFF,TGTGCCAGCTCATCAGGCTTCAACACTGAAGCTTTCTTT
TRBD1,TRBJ1-1,.,TRBV6-2/TRBV6-3,CASSQGGGPQNTEAFF,TGTGCCAGCAGCCAGGGGGGGGGCCCCCAGAACACTGAAGCTTTCTTT
TRBD1,TRBJ1-5,.,TRBV11-2,CASSPETGNQPQHF,TGTGCCAGCAGCCCAGAGACAGGGAATCAGCCCCAGCATTTT
TRBD1,TRBJ1-4,.,TRBV25-1,CASSRTGYEKLFF,TGTGCCAGCAGTCGGACAGGTTACGAAAAACTGTTTTTT
TRBD1,TRBJ2-1,.,TRBV15,CATSRDREKFF,TGTGCCACCAGCAGGGACAGGGAGAAGTTCTTC
.,TRBJ1-1,.,TRBV29-1,CSVENSPWNTEAFF,TGCAGCGTTGAGAATAGCCCGTGGAACACTGAAGCTTTCTTT
TRBD1,TRBJ1-2,.,TRBV29-1,CSFARQGGYGYTF,TGCAGCTTTGCCCGTCAGGGGGGCTATGGCTACACCTTC
.,TRBJ1-1,few,TRBV18,CASSPRVEELNTEAFF,TGTGCCAGCTCACCACGGGTCGAGGAGTTGAACACTGAAGCTTTCTTT